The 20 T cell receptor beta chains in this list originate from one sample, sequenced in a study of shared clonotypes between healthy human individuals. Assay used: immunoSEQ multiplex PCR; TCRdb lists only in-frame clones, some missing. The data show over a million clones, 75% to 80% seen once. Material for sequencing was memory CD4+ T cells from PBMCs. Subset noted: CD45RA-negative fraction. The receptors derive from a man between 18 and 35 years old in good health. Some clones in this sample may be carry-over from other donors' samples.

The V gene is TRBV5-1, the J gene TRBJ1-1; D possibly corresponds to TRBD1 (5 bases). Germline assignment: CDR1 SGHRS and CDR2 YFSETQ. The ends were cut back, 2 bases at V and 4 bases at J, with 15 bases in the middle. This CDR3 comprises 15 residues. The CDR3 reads CASSFREARGTEAFF. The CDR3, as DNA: TGCGCCAGCAGCTTTCGAGAGGCGAGGGGCACTGAAGCTTTCTTT.

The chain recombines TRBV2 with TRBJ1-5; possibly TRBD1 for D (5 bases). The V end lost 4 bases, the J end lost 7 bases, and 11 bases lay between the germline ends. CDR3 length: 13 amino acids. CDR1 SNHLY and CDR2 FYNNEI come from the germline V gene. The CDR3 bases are TGTGCCAGCAGTGGCAGGGCCCACCAGCCCCAGCATTTT. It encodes CASSGRAHQPQHF.

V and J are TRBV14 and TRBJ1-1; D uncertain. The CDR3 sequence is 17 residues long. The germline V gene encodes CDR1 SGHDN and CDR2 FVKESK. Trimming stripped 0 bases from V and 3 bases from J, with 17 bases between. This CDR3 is CASSQDPRGGWDTEAFF. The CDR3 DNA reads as TGTGCCAGCAGCCAAGATCCCCGGGGAGGCTGGGACACTGAAGCTTTCTTT.

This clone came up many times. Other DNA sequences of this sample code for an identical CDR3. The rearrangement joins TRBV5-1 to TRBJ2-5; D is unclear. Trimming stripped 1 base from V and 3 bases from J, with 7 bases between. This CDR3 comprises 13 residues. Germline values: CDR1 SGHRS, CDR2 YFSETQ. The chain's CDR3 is CASSLPGEETQYF. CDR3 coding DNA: TGCGCCAGCAGCTTGCCTGGGGAAGAGACCCAGTACTTC.

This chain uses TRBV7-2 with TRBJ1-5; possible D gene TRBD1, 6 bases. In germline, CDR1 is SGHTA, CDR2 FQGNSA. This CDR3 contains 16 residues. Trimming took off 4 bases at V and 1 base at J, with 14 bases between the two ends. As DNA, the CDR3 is TGTGCCAGCAGCTCGTCAGGGGATCACAGCAATCAGCCCCAGCATTTT. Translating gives CASSSSGDHSNQPQHF.

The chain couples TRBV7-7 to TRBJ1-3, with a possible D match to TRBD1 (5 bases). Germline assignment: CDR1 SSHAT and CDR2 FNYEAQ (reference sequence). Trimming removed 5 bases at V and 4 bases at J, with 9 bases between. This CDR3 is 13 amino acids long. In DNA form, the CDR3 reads TGTGCCAGCAGCCGGGACGGGGGAAACACCATATATTTT. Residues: CASSRDGGNTIYF.

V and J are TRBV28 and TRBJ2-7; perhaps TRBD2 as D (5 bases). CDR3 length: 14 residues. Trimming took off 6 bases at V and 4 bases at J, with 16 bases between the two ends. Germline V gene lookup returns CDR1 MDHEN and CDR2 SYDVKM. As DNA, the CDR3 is TGTGCCAGCAGCCGCGGGCCCCAGACATACGAGCAGTACTTC. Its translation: CASSRGPQTYEQYF.

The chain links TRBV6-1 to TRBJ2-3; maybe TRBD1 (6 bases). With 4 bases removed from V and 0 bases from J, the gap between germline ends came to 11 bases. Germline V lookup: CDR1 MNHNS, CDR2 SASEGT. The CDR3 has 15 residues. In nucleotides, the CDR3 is TGTGCCAGCAGTGGAGGGACATATAGCACAGATACGCAGTATTTT. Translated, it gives CASSGGTYSTDTQYF.

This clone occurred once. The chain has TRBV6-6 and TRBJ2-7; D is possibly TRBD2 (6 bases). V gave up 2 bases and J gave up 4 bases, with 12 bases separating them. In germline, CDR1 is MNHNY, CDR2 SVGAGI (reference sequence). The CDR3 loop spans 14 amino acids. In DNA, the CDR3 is TGTGCCAGCAGTTACACCGGGACTCAATACGAGCAGTACTTC. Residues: CASSYTGTQYEQYF.

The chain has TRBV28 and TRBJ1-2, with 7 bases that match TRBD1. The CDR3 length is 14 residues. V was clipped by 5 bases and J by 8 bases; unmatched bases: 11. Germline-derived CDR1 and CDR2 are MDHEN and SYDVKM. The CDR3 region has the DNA TGTGCCAGCAGTACCGGGACAGTTCTTAAGGGCTACACCTTC. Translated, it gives CASSTGTVLKGYTF.

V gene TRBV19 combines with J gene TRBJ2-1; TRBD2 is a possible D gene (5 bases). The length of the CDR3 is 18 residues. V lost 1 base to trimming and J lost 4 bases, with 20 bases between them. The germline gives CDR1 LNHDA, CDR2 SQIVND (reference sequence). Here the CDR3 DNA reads TGTGCCAGTAGTATAGGAAGGTTCCGAAGAAGGGAGTACAATGAGCAGTTCTTC. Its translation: CASSIGRFRRREYNEQFF.

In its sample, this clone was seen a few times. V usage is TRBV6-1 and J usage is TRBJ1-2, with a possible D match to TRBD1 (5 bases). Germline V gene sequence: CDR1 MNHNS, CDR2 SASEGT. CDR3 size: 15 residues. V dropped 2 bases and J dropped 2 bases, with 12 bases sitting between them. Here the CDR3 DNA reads TGTGCCAGCAGTGAAAGTTTTTGGGGGAACTATGGCTACACCTTC. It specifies CASSESFWGNYGYTF.

As DNA, the CDR3 is TGTGCCAGCAATACGGGACACTTATCGGGGCAGCCCCAGCATTTT. Translation gives CASNTGHLSGQPQHF. This chain links TRBV19 with TRBJ1-5; D possibly corresponds to TRBD1 (6 bases). V shed 9 bases and J shed 7 bases, with 22 bases lying between them. CDR3 length: 15 residues. Germline V gives CDR1 LNHDA, CDR2 SQIVND (reference sequence).

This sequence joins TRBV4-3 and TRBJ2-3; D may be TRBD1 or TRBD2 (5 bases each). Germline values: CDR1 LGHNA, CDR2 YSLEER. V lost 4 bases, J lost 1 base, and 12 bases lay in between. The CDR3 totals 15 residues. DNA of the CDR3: TGCGCCAGCAGCCCCCGGGACCGCGGCACAGATACGCAGTATTTT. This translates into CASSPRDRGTDTQYF.

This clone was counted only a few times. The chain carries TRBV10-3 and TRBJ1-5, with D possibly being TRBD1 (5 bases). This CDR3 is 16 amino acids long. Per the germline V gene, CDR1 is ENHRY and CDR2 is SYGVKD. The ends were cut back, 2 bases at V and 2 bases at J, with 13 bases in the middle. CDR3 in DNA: TGTGCCATCAGTGAGGACCAGGGTGAAGGCAATCAGCCCCAGCATTTT. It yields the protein CAISEDQGEGNQPQHF.

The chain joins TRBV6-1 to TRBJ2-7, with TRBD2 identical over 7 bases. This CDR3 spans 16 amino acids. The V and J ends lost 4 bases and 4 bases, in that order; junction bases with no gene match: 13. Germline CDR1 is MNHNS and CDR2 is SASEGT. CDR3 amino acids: CASSARGDSGQYEQYF. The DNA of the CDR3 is TGTGCCAGCAGTGCCCGAGGCGATAGCGGGCAATACGAGCAGTACTTC.

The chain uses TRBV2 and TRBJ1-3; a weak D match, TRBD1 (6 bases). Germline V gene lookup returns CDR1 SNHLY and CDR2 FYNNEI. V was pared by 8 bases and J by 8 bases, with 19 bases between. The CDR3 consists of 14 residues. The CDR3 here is CASGRDIGGYTIYF. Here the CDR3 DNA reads TGTGCCAGCGGGAGGGACATCGGCGGGTACACCATATATTTT.

CDR3 bases: TGTGCCAGCACCCAGGGGCAGAATTCACCCCTCCACTTT. Residues: CASTQGQNSPLHF. The chain is built from TRBV2 and TRBJ1-6, with a possible D match to TRBD1 (6 bases). CDR1 is SNHLY and CDR2 is FYNNEI in the germline V gene. Trimming took 7 bases from V and 7 from J, leaving 11 bases between them. This CDR3 spans 13 amino acids.

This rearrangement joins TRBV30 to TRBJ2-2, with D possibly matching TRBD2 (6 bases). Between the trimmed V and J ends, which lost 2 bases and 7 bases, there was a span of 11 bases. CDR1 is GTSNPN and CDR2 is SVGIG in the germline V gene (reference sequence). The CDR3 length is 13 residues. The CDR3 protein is CAWSSTSRGELFF. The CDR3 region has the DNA TGTGCCTGGAGTAGCACTAGCCGCGGGGAGCTGTTTTTT.

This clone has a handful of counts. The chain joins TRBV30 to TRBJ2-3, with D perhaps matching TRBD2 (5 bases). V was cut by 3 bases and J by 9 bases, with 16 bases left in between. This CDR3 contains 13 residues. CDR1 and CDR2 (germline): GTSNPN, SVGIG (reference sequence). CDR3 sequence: CAWRTKRLMTQYF. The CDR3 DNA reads TGTGCCTGGAGAACCAAGAGACTAATGACGCAGTATTTT.